This T cell receptor (beta chain) was profiled in a study of cytomegalovirus exposure and HLA in healthy donors. Primers: 60 Vbeta forward and 13 Jbeta reverse. This table comes from immunoSEQ multiplex PCR, and its TCRdb copy is limited to in-frame clones, with some not included. The repertoire holds about 190,000 clones, with approximately 81% as singletons. Germline V gives CDR1 PRHDT, CDR2 FYEKMQ (reference sequence). V gave up 5 bases and J gave up 2 bases, with 19 bases separating them. This CDR3 has 16 residues. The specimen was PBMCs. This chain uses TRBV13 with TRBJ2-7; TRBD2 might be the D (6 bases). The receptor's source is a boy aged 10-17 years in good health and CMV-seronegative. The CDR3 DNA reads TGTGCCAGCAGCCCACGGGGGACGGGAGTCCCCTACGAGCAGTACTTC. Its protein is CASSPRGTGVPYEQYF.